The 12 T cell receptor beta chains presented below share a single source sample, sequenced in a study of blood T cell repertoires in COVID-19. Produced via immunoSEQ multiplex PCR; TCRdb's table is partial and in-frame only. The table has about 120,000 clones, around 87% seen once; the top ten hold 25% to 30%. The specimen sequenced was peripheral blood. The receptors derive from an older man with active or convalescent COVID-19.

The chain is built from TRBV6-5 and TRBJ2-5; TRBD1 matches at 9 bases. Trimming took 6 bases from V and 1 from J; bases not matched to a gene: 6. Germline assignment: CDR1 MNHEY and CDR2 SVGAGI. This CDR3 region has 15 residues. The DNA of the CDR3 is TGTGCCAGCAGCCGGGGGACAGGGTCCCAAGAGACCCAGTACTTC. Translated: CASSRGTGSQETQYF.

The chain couples TRBV5-1 to TRBJ1-4; 7 nucleotides align to TRBD1. V lost 4 bases and J lost 3; bases outside the gene matches: 9. The CDR3 extends over 16 amino acids. Germline V gives CDR1 SGHRS, CDR2 YFSETQ. This CDR3 is CASSEEGARANEKLFF. CDR3 nucleotide sequence: TGCGCCAGCAGCGAGGAGGGGGCAAGGGCTAATGAAAAACTGTTTTTT.

The chain has TRBV10-2 and TRBJ1-5; D is perhaps TRBD1 (6 bases). Germline CDR1 is WSHSY and CDR2 is SAAADI. This CDR3 region has 12 residues. The V gene lost 9 bases and the J gene lost 7 bases, with 13 bases spanning the gap. CDR3 loop: CARDWGRQPQHF. The DNA for the CDR3 is TGCGCCAGGGATTGGGGGCGACAGCCCCAGCATTTT.

This sequence joins TRBV19 and TRBJ2-5; D call uncertain. This CDR3 has 13 amino acids. From germline, CDR1 is LNHDA and CDR2 SQIVND (reference sequence). Trimming cost V 6 bases and J 1 base, with 9 bases left between them. DNA for the CDR3: TGTGCCAGTAGCCGCATGGCCCAAGAGACCCAGTACTTC. Protein: CASSRMAQETQYF.

The chain recombines TRBV24-1 with TRBJ2-7; D is unclear. Germline V gene lookup returns CDR1 KGHDR and CDR2 SFDVKD. Trimming left V 3 bases short and J 7 bases short, with 12 bases between. This CDR3 has 13 residues. The chain's CDR3 is CATSDGSGFEQYF. As DNA, the CDR3 is TGTGCCACCAGTGATGGCAGTGGTTTTGAGCAGTACTTC.

The chain links TRBV9 to TRBJ2-7; D unclear. V was cut by 3 bases and J by 3 bases, with 4 bases left in between. This CDR3 has 11 residues. Germline CDR1 is SGDLS and CDR2 is YYNGEE. The DNA of the CDR3 is TGTGCCAGCAGCGCCGGCTACGAGCAGTACTTC. It is translated as CASSAGYEQYF.

This chain joins TRBV6-5 and TRBJ2-7, with a possible D match to TRBD2 (6 bases). Germline V gene sequence: CDR1 MNHEY, CDR2 SVGAGI. The CDR3 is made up of 15 amino acids. Trimming removed 7 bases at V and 2 bases at J, with 18 bases between. The CDR3 reads CASTKNAGIAYEQYF. The CDR3 nucleotides are TGTGCCAGCACCAAAAACGCGGGGATTGCCTACGAGCAGTACTTC.

The chain combines TRBV10-3 with TRBJ1-1; D perhaps matches TRBD1 (6 bases). CDR3 size: 16 residues. Germline lookup yields CDR1 ENHRY and CDR2 SYGVKD. V dropped 6 bases and J dropped 11 bases, with 28 bases sitting between them. The CDR3 region has the DNA TGTGCCATCAGCCAAGGACAGACCGGGCATATAGGCAGGGCTTTCTTT. Encoded protein: CAISQGQTGHIGRAFF.

V and J are TRBV27 and TRBJ2-7, with 9 bases aligning to TRBD2. There are 16 residues in the CDR3. The V gene's germline CDR1 is MNHEY and CDR2 SMNVEV (reference sequence). The trim removed 5 bases at V and 2 bases at J, leaving 10 bases unmatched. The CDR3 nucleotides are TGTGCCAGCAGTCCACTAAAGCGGGGGGTTGCCTACGAGCAGTACTTC. Its translation is CASSPLKRGVAYEQYF.

The chain couples TRBV10-3 to TRBJ2-3; 13 bases map to TRBD2. Trimming took 5 bases from V and 0 from J; bases not matched to a gene: 5. CDR3 length: 17 residues. The germline V gene has CDR1 ENHRY and CDR2 SYGVKD. CDR3 nucleotide sequence: TGTGCCATCAGTCGGACTAGCGGGGGTACTAGCACAGATACGCAGTATTTT. This gives the protein CAISRTSGGTSTDTQYF.

This clone was seen once. The rearrangement links TRBV11-2 to TRBJ2-1; D possibly corresponds to TRBD2 (5 bases). Per the germline V gene, CDR1 is SGHAT and CDR2 is FQNNGV. Trimming pared 1 base from V and 12 bases from J, leaving 13 bases between. This CDR3 contains 13 residues. The CDR3 loop is CASSLGRARRQFF. The CDR3 bases are TGTGCCAGCAGCTTAGGGCGGGCGAGGAGGCAGTTCTTC.

This sequence joins TRBV7-9 and TRBJ1-1; TRBD1 aligns across 8 bases. Germline V gene data show CDR1 as SEHNR and CDR2 as FQNEAQ (reference sequence). Trimming at V came to 5 bases and at J to 2 bases, leaving 10 bases not matched to a gene. The CDR3 extends over 16 amino acids. The CDR3 DNA reads as TGTGCCAGCAGCCCTCGGACAGGGAGGGTCAACACTGAAGCTTTCTTT. Protein sequence: CASSPRTGRVNTEAFF.